The entry that follows covers one TCR beta chain sequence. The CDR3 sequence is 15 residues long. CDR1 is MDHEN, CDR2 SYDVKM, per germline. V lost 5 bases and J lost 3, with 16 bases in between. MiXCR, run by TCRdb on the 5' RACE reads, gives a single entry per CDR3 protein. In the table there are hundreds of thousands of distinct CDR3 sequences, 15% to 20% of which are singletons. The data belong to a study of T-cell memory formation after mild COVID-19. This chain uses TRBV28 with TRBJ1-1; possible D gene TRBD1, 5 bases. Sequenced: PBMCs or a T cell subset sorted from them (not recorded which). The sequence derives from a man aged 18 to 35 who had mild COVID-19 (a few samples of this study predate the infection). Cell type and time point are not known. The CDR3 here is CASSPRGEGYTEAFF. CDR3 DNA sequence: TGTGCCAGCAGTCCTCGAGGGGAGGGGTACACTGAAGCTTTCTTT.